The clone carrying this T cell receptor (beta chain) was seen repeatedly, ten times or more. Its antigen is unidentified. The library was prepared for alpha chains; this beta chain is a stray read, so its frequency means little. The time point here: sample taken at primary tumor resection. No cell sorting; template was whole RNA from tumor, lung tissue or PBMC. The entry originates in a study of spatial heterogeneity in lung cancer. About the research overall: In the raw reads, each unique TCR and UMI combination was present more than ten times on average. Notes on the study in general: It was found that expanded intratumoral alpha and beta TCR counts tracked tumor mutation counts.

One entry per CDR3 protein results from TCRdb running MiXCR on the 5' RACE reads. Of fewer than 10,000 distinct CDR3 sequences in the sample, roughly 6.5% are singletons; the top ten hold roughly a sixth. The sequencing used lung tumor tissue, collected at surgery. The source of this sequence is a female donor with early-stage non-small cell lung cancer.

Here the CDR3 reads CASSQEGPYNEQFF. CDR3 DNA: TGTGCCAGCAGTCAGGAGGGCCCTTACAATGAGCAGTTCTTC. The chain combines TRBV28 with TRBJ2-1, with D possibly being TRBD2 (6 bases). Germline lookup yields CDR1 MDHEN and CDR2 SYDVKM. Trimming removed 5 bases from V and 4 bases from J, with 12 bases in between. The length of the CDR3 is 14 residues.